This record covers a single TCR beta chain. This clone has at least ten counts. What antigen it recognizes has not been identified. Within one base of it there is no much larger clone, and no base qualities were kept. This entry is derived from a study of metastatic and nonmetastatic thyroid tumors (dated by TCRdb to about 2020). In the study overall: For patients with malignant and with benign thyroid disease, the researchers compared repertoires between peripheral blood samples and tumor or nodule tissue samples. Findings and caveats that apply to the study as a whole: TCR beta diversity was reported as significantly higher in malignant tumors than in benign nodules, in both blood and tumor samples.

CDR1 and CDR2, looked up from the germline V gene, are SGHRS and YFSETQ. Including the terminal cysteine and phenylalanine, the CDR3 comprises 17 residues. Only CDR3 DNA remains: 51 bases, in frame from the first base. Trimming costs V 2 bases and J 7 bases, and their ends lie 24 bases apart. Before undergoing thyroid surgery, none of the patients had been given any kind of treatment. Using T-cell receptor beta sequencing, the study looked back at clinical samples from patients collected from the early 2010s to the late 2010s. Library construction relied on PCR. Sequencing instrument: Illumina HiSeq 4000. High-throughput sequencing was used to profile the CDR3 region of the TCR beta-chain in every patient. From the authors' description of their analysis: A classifier to discriminate distant-metastatic papillary thyroid cancer patients was built from CDR3 differences across clinicopathological groups. Repertoire diversity was assessed with the Shannon index, and tumor-blood repertoire similarity with the Morisita-Horn index. TCRdb itself trimmed the public reads at Q25 with fastp, ran MiXCR and retained productive beta chains. The V and J calls here are based on TCRdb, not the publication. Across this sample there are some 54,000 clones, with over 15% seen only once. Of the sample, 2.5% to 3% falls within the top ten clones.

The chain is encoded by TRBV5-1 joined to TRBJ1-2, with the D gene call left open. This sequence was found in a female donor with papillary thyroid cancer or a benign thyroid nodule (not recorded which). Some clones in this sample may be carry-over from other donors' samples. Sequencing used blood. Here the CDR3 is given as CASSLSPTANSWVGYTF. The bases read TGCGCCAGCAGCTTATCCCCGACGGCGAATAGCTGGGTTGGCTACACCTTC.